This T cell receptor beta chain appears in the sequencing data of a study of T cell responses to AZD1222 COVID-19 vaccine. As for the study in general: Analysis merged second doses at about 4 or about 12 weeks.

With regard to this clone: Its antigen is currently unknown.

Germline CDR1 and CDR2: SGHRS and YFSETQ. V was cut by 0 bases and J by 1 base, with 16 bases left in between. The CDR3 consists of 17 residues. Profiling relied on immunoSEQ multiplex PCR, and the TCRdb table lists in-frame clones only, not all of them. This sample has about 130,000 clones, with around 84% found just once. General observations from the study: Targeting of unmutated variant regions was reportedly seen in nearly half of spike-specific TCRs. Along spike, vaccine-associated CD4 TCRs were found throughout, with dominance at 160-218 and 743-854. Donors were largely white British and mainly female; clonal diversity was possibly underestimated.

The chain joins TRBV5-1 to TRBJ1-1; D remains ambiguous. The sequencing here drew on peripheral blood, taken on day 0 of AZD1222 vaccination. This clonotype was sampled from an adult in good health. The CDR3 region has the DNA TGCGCCAGCAGCTTGGCTGGGAGAAGCAGCCAGAACACTGAAGCTTTCTTT. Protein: CASSLAGRSSQNTEAFF. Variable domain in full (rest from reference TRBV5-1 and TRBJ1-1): KAGVTQTPRYLIKTRGQQVTLSCSPISGHRSVSWYQQTPGQGLQFLFEYFSETQRNKGNFPGRFSGRQFSNSRSEMNVSTLELGDSALYLCASSLAGRSSQNTEAFFGQGTRLTVV.